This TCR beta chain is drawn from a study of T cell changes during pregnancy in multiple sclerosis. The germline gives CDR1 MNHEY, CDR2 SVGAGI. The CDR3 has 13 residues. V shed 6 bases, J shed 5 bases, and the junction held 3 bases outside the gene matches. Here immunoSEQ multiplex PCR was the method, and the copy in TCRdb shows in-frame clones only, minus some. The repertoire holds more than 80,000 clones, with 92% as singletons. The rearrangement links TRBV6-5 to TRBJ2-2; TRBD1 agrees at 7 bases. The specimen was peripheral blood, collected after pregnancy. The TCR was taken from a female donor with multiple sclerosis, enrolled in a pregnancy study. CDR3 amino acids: CASSPDRTGELFF. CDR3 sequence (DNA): TGTGCCAGCAGCCCGGACAGGACCGGGGAGCTGTTTTTT.